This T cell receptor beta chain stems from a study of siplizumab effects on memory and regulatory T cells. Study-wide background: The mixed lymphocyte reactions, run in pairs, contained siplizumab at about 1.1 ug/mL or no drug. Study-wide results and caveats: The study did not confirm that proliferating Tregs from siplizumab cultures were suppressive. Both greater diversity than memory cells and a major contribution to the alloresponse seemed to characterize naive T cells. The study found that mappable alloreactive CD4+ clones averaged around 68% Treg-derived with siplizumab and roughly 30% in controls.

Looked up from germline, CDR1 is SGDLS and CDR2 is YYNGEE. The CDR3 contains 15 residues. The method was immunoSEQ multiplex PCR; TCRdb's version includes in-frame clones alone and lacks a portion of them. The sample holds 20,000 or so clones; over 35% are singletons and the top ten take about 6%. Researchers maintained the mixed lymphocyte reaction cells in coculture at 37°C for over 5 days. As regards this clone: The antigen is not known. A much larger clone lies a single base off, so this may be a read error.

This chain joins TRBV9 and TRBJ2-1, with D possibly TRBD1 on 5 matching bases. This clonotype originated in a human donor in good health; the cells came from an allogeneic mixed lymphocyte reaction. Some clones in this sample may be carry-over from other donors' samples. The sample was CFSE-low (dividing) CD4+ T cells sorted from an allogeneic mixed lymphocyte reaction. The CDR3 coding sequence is TGTACCAGCAGCGTAGGCCTGGGCCCCAGGGATGAGCAGTTCTTC. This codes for CTSSVGLGPRDEQFF.